This entry lists 20 T cell receptor beta chains sequenced from one sample in a study of shared clonotypes between healthy human individuals. TCRdb keeps only in-frame clones here, not all; method: immunoSEQ multiplex PCR. Of fewer than 850,000 clones in the sample, about 96% were seen once. In the naive CD8 group, cells lacked CD45RO and were positively selected for CCR7, so terminally differentiated effector memory CD45RA+ cells were left out. Sequences were obtained from naive CD8+ T cells sorted from blood. The receptors shown here come from a man younger than 40 in good health.

This rearrangement joins TRBV30 to TRBJ2-1; 10 positions match TRBD2. The CDR3 is made up of 15 amino acids. Trimming took 2 bases from V and 4 from J; bases not matched to a gene: 5. From germline, CDR1 is GTSNPN and CDR2 SVGIG (reference sequence). CDR3 sequence (DNA): TGTGCCTGGAGTCTCGGGACTAGCGAATACAATGAGCAGTTCTTC. Protein product: CAWSLGTSEYNEQFF.

This clone was observed many times. The V and J genes are TRBV19 and TRBJ1-5; D perhaps matches TRBD1 (6 bases). CDR1 and CDR2 from the germline V gene are LNHDA and SQIVND (reference sequence). The ends were cut back, 8 bases at V and 0 bases at J, with 11 bases in the middle. The CDR3 totals 14 residues. CDR3 amino acids: CASGTGHSNQPQHF. The CDR3 bases are TGTGCCAGTGGAACAGGGCATAGCAATCAGCCCCAGCATTTT.

The chain employs TRBV21-1 and TRBJ2-5; the table gives TRBD1 as D, unverified against the DNA. TRBV21-1 is reported as a pseudogene. CDR3 length equals 14 residues. This CDR3 is CASIQTGHRETQYF. The CDR3 DNA reads as TGTGCCAGCATTCAGACAGGGCACCGAGAGACCCAGTACTTC.

CDR3 residues: CASSLNSQGVVTDTQYF. DNA of the CDR3: TGTGCCAGCAGCTTAAACTCACAGGGGGTAGTCACAGATACGCAGTATTTT. This sequence joins TRBV7-8 and TRBJ2-3, with TRBD1 matching over 8 bases. Germline V gene lookup returns CDR1 SGHVS and CDR2 FQNEAQ. The V segment lost 2 bases and the J segment 2 bases; nucleotides outside the gene matches: 9. This CDR3 region has 17 residues.

The gene calls are TRBV27 and TRBJ2-7; a possible D gene is TRBD1 (6 bases). This CDR3 has 16 amino acids. Germline-derived CDR1 and CDR2 are MNHEY and SMNVEV (reference sequence). Trimming left V 4 bases short and J 0 bases short, with 16 bases between. CDR3 nucleotide sequence: TGTGCCAGCAGTTACACAGGGCCATTGAGCTCCTACGAGCAGTACTTC. This encodes CASSYTGPLSSYEQYF.

This clone was recorded many times. This rearrangement joins TRBV27 to TRBJ2-7; unclear D gene. V was shortened by 2 bases and J by 5 bases, with 13 bases between the two germline ends. Germline V CDR1 and CDR2: MNHEY, SMNVEV (reference sequence). This CDR3 has 14 amino acids. The CDR3 nucleotides read TGTGCCAGCAGTTTACTCTCTCCGGACGACGAGCAGTACTTC. Protein sequence: CASSLLSPDDEQYF.

V gene TRBV7-9 combines with J gene TRBJ2-5; 11 bases align to TRBD2. CDR1 is SEHNR, CDR2 FQNEAQ, per germline (reference sequence). The CDR3 sequence is 19 residues long. The junction had 12 bases not matched to a gene; V was cut back by 3 bases and J by 0 bases. The CDR3, as DNA: TGTGCCAGCAGCTTTGTTTCTAGCGGGAGGTGGGGGTACCAAGAGACCCAGTACTTC. It is translated as CASSFVSSGRWGYQETQYF. Full variable domain (rest looked up from reference TRBV7-9 and TRBJ2-5): DTGVSQNPRHKITKRGQNVTFRCDPISEHNRLYWYRQTLGQGPEFLTYFQNEAQLEKSRLLSDRFSAERPKGSFSTLEIQRTEQGDSAMYLCASSFVSSGRWGYQETQYFGPGTRLLVL.

The gene calls are TRBV11-2 and TRBJ2-7, with D perhaps being TRBD1 or TRBD2 (5 bases each). Germline-derived CDR1 and CDR2 are SGHAT and FQNNGV. The V and J ends lost 3 bases and 4 bases respectively, with 10 bases between them. The CDR3 is made up of 13 amino acids. The CDR3 DNA is TGTGCCAGCAGCTTTGGGACGGAGTACGAGCAGTACTTC. Translated, it gives CASSFGTEYEQYF.

The V and J genes are TRBV29-1 and TRBJ2-2, with 13 bases lining up with TRBD2. The germline gives CDR1 SQVTM, CDR2 ANQGSEA. There are 16 residues in the CDR3. The V segment lost 3 bases and the J segment 5 bases; nucleotides outside the gene matches: 6. As DNA, the CDR3 is TGCAGCGTTGACCTGGAGACTAGCGGGAGGACCGGGGAGCTGTTTTTT. Its protein is CSVDLETSGRTGELFF.

This clone was recorded a few times. V and J are TRBV4-1 and TRBJ2-1, with D maybe TRBD2 (5 bases). CDR3 length equals 15 residues. Trimming cost V 5 bases and J 4 bases, with 15 bases left between them. Germline-derived CDR1 and CDR2 are MGHRA and YSYEKL. CDR3 nucleotides: TGCGCCAGCAGCTCCTCCCGGGGAGATTACAATGAGCAGTTCTTC. Encoded protein: CASSSSRGDYNEQFF.

This sequence joins TRBV28 and TRBJ2-7; maybe TRBD1 (6 bases). This CDR3 has 14 residues. V lost 5 bases, J lost 4 bases, and 15 bases lay in between. CDR1 is MDHEN, CDR2 SYDVKM, per germline. In nucleotides, the CDR3 is TGTGCCAGCAGTCCCACAGGGTCCCCTTACGAGCAGTACTTC. It translates to CASSPTGSPYEQYF.

This sequence joins TRBV14 and TRBJ2-1; 7 positions match TRBD2. The germline V gene encodes CDR1 SGHDN and CDR2 FVKESK. The CDR3 loop spans 17 amino acids. Unmatched junction bases numbered 12, after V lost 2 bases and J lost 5 bases. CDR3 DNA sequence: TGTGCCAGCAGCCAACAGGAATTCCTGACTAGCAACAATGAGCAGTTCTTC. Encoded protein: CASSQQEFLTSNNEQFF. Variable domain in full (rest from reference TRBV14 and TRBJ2-1): EAGVTQFPSHSVIEKGQTVTLRCDPISGHDNLYWYRRVMGKEIKFLLHFVKESKQDESGMPNNRFLAERTGGTYSTLKVQPAELEDSGVYFCASSQQEFLTSNNEQFFGPGTRLTVL.

CDR3 in amino acids: CASSLENSQGTGELFF. The CDR3 bases are TGTGCCAGCAGCTTAGAAAACTCACAGGGCACCGGGGAGCTGTTTTTT. This sequence joins TRBV11-2 and TRBJ2-2; D possibly corresponds to TRBD1 (6 bases). The CDR3 is made up of 16 amino acids. Germline V gene sequence: CDR1 SGHAT, CDR2 FQNNGV. Trimming removed 0 bases from V and 4 bases from J, with 12 bases in between. Complete variable domain (other parts from reference TRBV11-2 and TRBJ2-2): EAGVAQSPRYKIIEKRQSVAFWCNPISGHATLYWYQQILGQGPKLLIQFQNNGVVDDSQLPKDRFSAERLKGVDSTLKIQPAKLEDSAVYLCASSLENSQGTGELFFGEGSRLTVL.

CDR3 amino acids: CSASGTVSYEQYF. CDR3 nucleotides: TGCAGCGCGTCCGGGACGGTCTCCTACGAGCAGTACTTC. The chain combines TRBV29-1 with TRBJ2-7; D possibly matches TRBD1 or TRBD2 (5 bases each). The CDR3 consists of 13 residues. Germline CDR1 SQVTM, CDR2 ANQGSEA. V lost 7 bases, J lost 0 bases, and 13 bases lay in between.

The genes are TRBV27 and TRBJ1-2, with 7 bases that match TRBD1. The germline V gene has CDR1 MNHEY and CDR2 SMNVEV (reference sequence). The CDR3 sequence is 14 residues long. V was clipped by 8 bases and J by 2 bases; unmatched bases: 8. The CDR3 coding sequence is TGTGCCAGCGGGGGCACAGGGGCCAACTATGGCTACACCTTC. This codes for CASGGTGANYGYTF.

The chain employs TRBV9 and TRBJ2-6; 8 bases agree with TRBD1. CDR1 and CDR2 from the germline V gene are SGDLS and YYNGEE. The CDR3 has 17 amino acids. Unmatched junction bases numbered 10, after V lost 4 bases and J lost 4 bases. This CDR3 is CASSSRTGLAGANVLTF. The CDR3 DNA reads TGTGCCAGCAGCTCCCGGACAGGGCTTGCCGGGGCCAACGTCCTGACTTTC. Looking up the rest from reference TRBV9 and TRBJ2-6 gives the full variable domain: DSGVTQTPKHLITATGQRVTLRCSPRSGDLSVYWYQQSLDQGLQFLIQYYNGEERAKGNILERFSAQQFPDLHSELNLSSLELGDSALYFCASSSRTGLAGANVLTFGAGSRLTVL.

About this clone: This sample also contains other DNA sequences that code for the same CDR3. The chain recombines TRBV27 with TRBJ2-1; D ambiguous. The CDR3 runs to 13 residues. The ends were cut back, 3 bases at V and 1 base at J, with 4 bases in the middle. The germline V gene encodes CDR1 MNHEY and CDR2 SMNVEV (reference sequence). The CDR3 DNA reads as TGTGCCAGCAGTTTCGGATCCTACAATGAGCAGTTCTTC. Protein: CASSFGSYNEQFF.

The rearrangement links TRBV5-1 to TRBJ2-3; D remains ambiguous. Germline CDR1 reads SGHRS; CDR2 reads YFSETQ. The CDR3 length is 13 residues. The germline V and J ends were trimmed by 6 bases and 4 bases, with 12 bases remaining between them. The CDR3 is CASTTADADTQYF. CDR3 bases: TGCGCCAGCACAACGGCGGACGCAGATACGCAGTATTTT.

This clone was observed a single time. The chain is built from TRBV4-3 and TRBJ1-5; TRBD1 might be the D (5 bases). V gave up 0 bases and J gave up 6 bases, with 12 bases separating them. Per germline, CDR1 LGHNA and CDR2 YSLEER. The CDR3 contains 15 residues. The CDR3 DNA reads as TGCGCCAGCAGCCAAGATTTCGGGGGAGGTCAGCCCCAGCATTTT. Translated: CASSQDFGGGQPQHF.

The sample holds one count of this clone. This chain joins TRBV11-2 and TRBJ2-2; D is unresolved. CDR3 length equals 14 residues. V was trimmed by 8 bases and J by 4 bases, leaving 14 bases between them. The V gene's germline CDR1 is SGHAT and CDR2 FQNNGV. The CDR3, as DNA: TGTGCCAGCGTCCCCGGTTTCACCACCGGGGAGCTGTTTTTT. Its protein is CASVPGFTTGELFF.